This T cell receptor (beta chain) was sequenced in a study of cytomegalovirus exposure and HLA in healthy donors. The PCR contained 60 Vbeta and 13 Jbeta primers. Sequenced by immunoSEQ multiplex PCR; TCRdb stores in-frame clones only, minus some. The data contain around 120,000 clones, roughly 77% of them singletons. Germline lookup yields CDR1 SGHDT and CDR2 YYEEEE. This CDR3 has 14 residues. The V end was cut by 6 bases, the J end by 15 bases, with 25 bases between. Sequencing was performed on PBMCs. The source of this sequence is a woman between 40 and 50 years old in good health and CMV-seropositive. The rearrangement links TRBV5-6 to TRBJ2-1; D is unclear. The chain's CDR3 is CASISAPRDRRPFF. In DNA form, the CDR3 reads TGTGCCAGCATCTCCGCCCCACGAGATCGTCGTCCGTTCTTC.